This T cell receptor (beta chain) was captured by sequencing in a study of OX40 agonist ivuxolimab in advanced cancers. Overall study context: People in dose escalation had one of these cancers: hepatocellular carcinoma, melanoma, renal cell or head and neck cancer. General study findings and limits: With doses of 0.1 to 3.0 mg/kg, CD4+ and CD8+ blood T cells had undergone clonal expansion by week 6.

The method was immunoSEQ multiplex PCR; TCRdb's version includes in-frame clones alone and lacks a portion of them. Here the sample spans 55,000 to 75,000 clones, approximately 80% being singletons. Between the trimmed V and J ends, which lost 1 base and 1 base, there was a span of 7 bases. This CDR3 is 14 amino acids long. The V gene's germline CDR1 is MNHNS and CDR2 SASEGT. Only a few counts were recorded for this clone. Its antigen is as yet unknown. Source: CD4+ or CD8+ T cells sorted from blood, taken in a trial of the OX40 agonist ivuxolimab. The chain recombines TRBV6-1 with TRBJ2-5, with a tentative D call TRBD1 (6 bases). This receptor was obtained from an adult with an advanced solid tumor such as melanoma, head and neck, liver or kidney cancer. The DNA for the CDR3 is TGTGCCAGCAGTGAAGGACAGGTCCAAGAGACCCAGTACTTC. It specifies CASSEGQVQETQYF.